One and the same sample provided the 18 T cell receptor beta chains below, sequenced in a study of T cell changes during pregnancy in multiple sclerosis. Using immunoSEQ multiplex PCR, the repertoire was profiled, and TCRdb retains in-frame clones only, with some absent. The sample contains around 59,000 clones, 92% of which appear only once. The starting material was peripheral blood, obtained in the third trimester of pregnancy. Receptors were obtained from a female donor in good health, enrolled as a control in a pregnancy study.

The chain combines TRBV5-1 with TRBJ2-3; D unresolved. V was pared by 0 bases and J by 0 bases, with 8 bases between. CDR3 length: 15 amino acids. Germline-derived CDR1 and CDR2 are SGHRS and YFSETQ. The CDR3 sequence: CASSLGATSTDTQYF. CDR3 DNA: TGCGCCAGCAGCTTGGGGGCGACGAGCACAGATACGCAGTATTTT.

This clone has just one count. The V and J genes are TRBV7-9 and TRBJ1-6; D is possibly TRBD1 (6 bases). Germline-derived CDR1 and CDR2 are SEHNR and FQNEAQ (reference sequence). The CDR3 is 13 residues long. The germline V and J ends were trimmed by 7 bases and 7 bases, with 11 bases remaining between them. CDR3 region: CASTRGTNSPLHF. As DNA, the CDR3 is TGTGCCAGCACGAGGGGGACGAATTCACCCCTCCACTTT.

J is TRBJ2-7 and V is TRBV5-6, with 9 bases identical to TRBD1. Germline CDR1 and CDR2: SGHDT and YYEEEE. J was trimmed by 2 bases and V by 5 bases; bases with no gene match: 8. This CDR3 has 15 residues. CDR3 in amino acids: CASSSIWTGAYEQYF. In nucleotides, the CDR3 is TGTGCCAGCAGTTCCATTTGGACAGGGGCCTACGAGCAGTACTTC.

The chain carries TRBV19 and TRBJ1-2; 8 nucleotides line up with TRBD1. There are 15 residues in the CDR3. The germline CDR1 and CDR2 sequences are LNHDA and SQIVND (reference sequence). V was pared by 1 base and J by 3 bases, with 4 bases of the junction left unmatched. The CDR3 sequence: CASSIGDRGYYGYTF. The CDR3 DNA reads TGTGCCAGTAGTATAGGCGACAGGGGTTACTATGGCTACACCTTC. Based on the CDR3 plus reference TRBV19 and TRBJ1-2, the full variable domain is DGGITQSPKYLFRKEGQNVTLSCEQNLNHDAMYWYRQDPGQGLRLIYYSQIVNDFQKGDIAEGYSVSREKKESFPLTVTSAQKNPTAFYLCASSIGDRGYYGYTFGSGTRLTVV.

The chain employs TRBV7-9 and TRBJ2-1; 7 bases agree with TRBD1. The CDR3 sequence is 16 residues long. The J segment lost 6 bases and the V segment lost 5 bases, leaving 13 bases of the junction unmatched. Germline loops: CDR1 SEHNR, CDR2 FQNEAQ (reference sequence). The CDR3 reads CASSLQGGEGGNEQFF. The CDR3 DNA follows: TGTGCCAGCAGCCTTCAAGGGGGCGAAGGGGGCAATGAGCAGTTCTTC.

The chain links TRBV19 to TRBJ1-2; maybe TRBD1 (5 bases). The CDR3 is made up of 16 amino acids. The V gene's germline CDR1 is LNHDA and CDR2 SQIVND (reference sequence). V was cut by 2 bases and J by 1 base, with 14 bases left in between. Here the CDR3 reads CASSILDRYDNYGYTF. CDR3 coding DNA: TGTGCCAGTAGTATATTAGACAGATATGATAACTATGGCTACACCTTC.

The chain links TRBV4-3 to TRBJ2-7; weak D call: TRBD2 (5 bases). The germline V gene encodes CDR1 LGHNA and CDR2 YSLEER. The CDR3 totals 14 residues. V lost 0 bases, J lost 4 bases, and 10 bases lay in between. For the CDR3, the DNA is TGCGCCAGCAGCCAAGAGGACTCCTATTACGAGCAGTACTTC. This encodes CASSQEDSYYEQYF.

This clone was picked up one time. Here the CDR3 DNA reads TGTGCCACCAGCCCCCTTTGGAGGCCCCCCTCTGGAAACACCATATATTTT. This encodes CATSPLWRPPSGNTIYF. The V call is TRBV15, the J call TRBJ1-3; D remains unclear. This CDR3 contains 17 residues. Between the trimmed V and J ends, which lost 5 bases and 0 bases, there was a span of 17 bases. CDR1 is LNHNV, CDR2 YYDKDF, per germline (reference sequence).

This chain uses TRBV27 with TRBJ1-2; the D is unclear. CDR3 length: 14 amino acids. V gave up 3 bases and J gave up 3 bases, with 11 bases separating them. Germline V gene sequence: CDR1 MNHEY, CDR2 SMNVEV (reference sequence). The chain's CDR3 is CASSFRSEHYGYTF. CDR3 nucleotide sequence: TGTGCCAGCAGTTTTCGGTCCGAACACTATGGCTACACCTTC.

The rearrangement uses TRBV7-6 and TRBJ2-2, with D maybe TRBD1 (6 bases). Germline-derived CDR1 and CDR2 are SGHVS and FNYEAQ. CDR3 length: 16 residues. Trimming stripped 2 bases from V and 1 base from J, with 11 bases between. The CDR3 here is CASSLILGQNTGELFF. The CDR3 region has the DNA TGTGCCAGCAGCTTAATTCTGGGACAGAACACCGGGGAGCTGTTTTTT.

CDR3 loop: CASSPGGSTNEKLFF. The CDR3 region has the DNA TGTGCCAGCAGTCCCGGAGGTTCAACTAATGAAAAACTGTTTTTT. V gene TRBV28 combines with J gene TRBJ1-4; D is ambiguous. V lost 5 bases to trimming and J lost 0 bases, with 10 bases between them. The CDR3 has 15 residues. The germline CDR1 and CDR2 sequences are MDHEN and SYDVKM.

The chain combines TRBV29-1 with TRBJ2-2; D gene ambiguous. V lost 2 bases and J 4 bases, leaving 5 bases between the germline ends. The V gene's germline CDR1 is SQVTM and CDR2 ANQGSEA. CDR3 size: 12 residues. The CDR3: CSVEYGTGELFF. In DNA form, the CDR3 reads TGCAGCGTTGAATACGGCACCGGGGAGCTGTTTTTT.

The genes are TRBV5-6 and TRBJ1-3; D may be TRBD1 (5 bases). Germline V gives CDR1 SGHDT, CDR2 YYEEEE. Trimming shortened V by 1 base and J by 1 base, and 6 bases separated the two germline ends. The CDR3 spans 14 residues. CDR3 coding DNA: TGTGCCAGCAGCTTGCGGGGGTCTGGAAACACCATATATTTT. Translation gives CASSLRGSGNTIYF.

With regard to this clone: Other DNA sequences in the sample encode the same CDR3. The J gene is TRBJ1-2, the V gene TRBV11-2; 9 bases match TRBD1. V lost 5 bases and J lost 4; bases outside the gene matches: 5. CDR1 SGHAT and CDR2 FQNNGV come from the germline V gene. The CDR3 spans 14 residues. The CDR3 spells CASSPRTGVYGYTF. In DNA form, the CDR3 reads TGTGCCAGCAGCCCGCGGACAGGGGTCTATGGCTACACCTTC.

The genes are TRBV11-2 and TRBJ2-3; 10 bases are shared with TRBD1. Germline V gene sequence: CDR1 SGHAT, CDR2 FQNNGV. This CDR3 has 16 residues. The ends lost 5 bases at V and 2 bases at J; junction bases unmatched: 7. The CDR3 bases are TGTGCCAGCAGCCAAGGGACAGGGGTCGACACAGATACGCAGTATTTT. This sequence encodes CASSQGTGVDTDTQYF.

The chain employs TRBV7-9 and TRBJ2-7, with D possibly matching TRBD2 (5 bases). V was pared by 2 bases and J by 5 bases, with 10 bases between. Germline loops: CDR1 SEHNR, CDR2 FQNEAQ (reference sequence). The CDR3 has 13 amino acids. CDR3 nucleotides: TGTGCCAGCAGCTTACTGAGAGGGCACGAGCAGTACTTC. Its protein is CASSLLRGHEQYF.

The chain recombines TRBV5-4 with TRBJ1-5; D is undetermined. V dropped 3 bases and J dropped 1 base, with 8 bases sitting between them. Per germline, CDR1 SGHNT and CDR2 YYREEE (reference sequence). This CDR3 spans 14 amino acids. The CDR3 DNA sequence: TGTGCCAGCAGCTCCGGAGGGAGCAATCAGCCCCAGCATTTT. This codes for CASSSGGSNQPQHF.

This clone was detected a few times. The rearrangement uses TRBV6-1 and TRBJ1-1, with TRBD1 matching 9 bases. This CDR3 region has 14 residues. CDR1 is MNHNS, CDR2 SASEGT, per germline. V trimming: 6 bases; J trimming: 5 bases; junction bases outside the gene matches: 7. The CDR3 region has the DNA TGTGCCAGCAGCCTCACAGGGGGCTCGACTGAAGCTTTCTTT. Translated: CASSLTGGSTEAFF.